This T cell receptor (beta chain) was documented in a study of response to subunit inactivated influenza vaccine. Study observations and caveats: Researchers suggested that each seasonal influenza vaccination recruits few new T cells.

This clonotype was observed a handful of times. The antigen is unknown. The germline V gene has CDR1 SGHRS and CDR2 YFSETQ. The CDR3 has 15 residues. Trimming removed 2 bases at V and 6 bases at J, with 14 bases between. TCRdb analysed the RT-PCR reads with MiXCR anew, one entry per CDR3 protein. The repertoire holds a few hundred thousand distinct CDR3 sequences, with roughly 7.9% as singletons. The TCR was taken from a man in his fifties or sixties who received an inactivated influenza vaccine. This chain uses TRBV5-1 with TRBJ1-4, with D perhaps TRBD1 (5 bases). Here the sequenced sample was PBMCs from blood, taken roughly 24 months after vaccination. The CDR3 bases are TGCGCCAGCAGCTTCGGGGGGATCATGGATGAAAAACTGTTTTTT. This sequence encodes CASSFGGIMDEKLFF. The variable domain in full, with the rest retrieved from reference TRBV5-1 and TRBJ1-4, is KAGVTQTPRYLIKTRGQQVTLSCSPISGHRSVSWYQQTPGQGLQFLFEYFSETQRNKGNFPGRFSGRQFSNSRSEMNVSTLELGDSALYLCASSFGGIMDEKLFFGSGTQLSVL.